Reported below is one TCR beta chain. Its antigen is undetermined. This sample also contains other DNA sequences that code for the same CDR3. Method: immunoSEQ multiplex PCR; TCRdb's copy keeps in-frame clones and lacks some. The profile shows 65,000 to 75,000 clones, about 78% of them singletons. CDR3 size: 11 residues. V gave up 3 bases and J gave up 4 bases, with 3 bases separating them. From germline, CDR1 is KGHSH and CDR2 LQKENI. This sample stems from a study of T cell responses to AZD1222 COVID-19 vaccine. Findings of the study overall: Unmutated variant regions are reportedly targeted by nearly half of spike-specific TCRs. A mostly white British donor set with more females was recruited, and clonal diversity was possibly underestimated. The number of AZD1222 recipients seropositive at baseline was only five or six. The peak T cell response came first, and repertoires were sampled only after it.

Sequenced material: peripheral blood, taken 28 days after the second AZD1222 dose. V gene TRBV18 combines with J gene TRBJ2-5; D not certain. The sequence came from an adult who received the AZD1222 COVID-19 vaccine. CDR3 protein: CASSPGETQYF. CDR3 sequence (DNA): TGTGCCAGCTCACCGGGAGAGACCCAGTACTTC.